The next 30 T cell receptor beta chains were all read from a single sample in a study of monozygotic twins with inflammatory bowel disease. TCRdb reprocessed the 5' RACE reads and stores each CDR3 protein as one record, lacking DNA. Seen in this sample are around 380,000 distinct CDR3 sequences; the ten most common clones hold 2% to 2.5%. Material: blood. These receptors were taken from a human donor with ulcerative colitis or Crohn's disease, or a healthy co-twin of an affected twin (not recorded which).

The rearrangement links TRBV5-1 to TRBJ2-2. Germline CDR1 SGHRS, CDR2 YFSETQ. CDR3 length equals 15 residues. The CDR3 protein is CASSLDRGNTGELFF.

The chain recombines TRBV19 with TRBJ2-1; TCRdb indicates TRBD1, and absent DNA this call remains unverified. Germline V gene lookup returns CDR1 LNHDA and CDR2 SQIVND (reference sequence). The CDR3 loop spans 16 amino acids. This chain's CDR3 is CASSIPGGSSYNEQFF.

The chain uses TRBV4-3 and TRBJ1-2. Germline V lookup: CDR1 LGHNA, CDR2 YSLEER. The CDR3 loop spans 13 amino acids. CDR3 residues: CASSQDRRNGYTF.

This CDR3 is CASSLGVSGSTDTQYF. V gene TRBV5-1 combines with J gene TRBJ2-3; the TRBD2 assignment by TCRdb is unverifiable without DNA. Germline V gene data show CDR1 as SGHRS and CDR2 as YFSETQ. The CDR3 contains 16 residues.

The chain uses TRBV12-3 or TRBV12-4 and TRBJ1-6; with no DNA, the TCRdb D assignment of TRBD1 cannot be verified. The CDR3 is 13 amino acids. The CDR3 reads CASSFSRAGPLHF.

The chain joins TRBV6-1 to TRBJ2-7; there is no DNA to check the TCRdb D call of TRBD2. The germline V gene has CDR1 MNHNS and CDR2 SASEGT. The CDR3 runs 14 residues. This CDR3 reads CASSRGSRGHEQYF.

The chain carries TRBV11-2 and TRBJ2-1; TCRdb's assignment of TRBD2 cannot be checked, as there is no DNA. This CDR3 has 18 residues. CDR1 and CDR2 from the germline V gene are SGHAT and FQNNGV. This CDR3 reads CASSPAGRGGRIYNEQFF.

The V call is TRBV5-5, the J call TRBJ2-7; TCRdb selects TRBD2, and the lack of DNA leaves this call unchecked. CDR1 and CDR2 from the germline V gene are SGHKS and YYEKEE (reference sequence). This CDR3 contains 14 residues. The CDR3 region is CASSLVSGTYEQYF.

The rearrangement links TRBV7-3 to TRBJ1-6; the TRBD1 assignment by TCRdb is unverifiable without DNA. This CDR3 has 14 residues. The germline V gene encodes CDR1 SGHTA and CDR2 FQGTGA. This CDR3 is CASSFGRGDSPLHF.

V usage is TRBV6-5 and J usage is TRBJ2-3; TCRdb proposes TRBD2, but this gene call is untestable without DNA. Germline assignment: CDR1 MNHEY and CDR2 SVGAGI. The CDR3 sequence is 20 residues long. The CDR3 region is CASSFPARAGGLLRTDTQYF.

The chain joins TRBV29-1 to TRBJ2-1. CDR1 and CDR2 from the germline V gene are SQVTM and ANQGSEA. The CDR3 spans 13 residues. CDR3: CSVQMWVYNEQFF.

The chain uses TRBV6-5 and TRBJ1-2; the D gene TCRdb calls, TRBD1, cannot be checked with no DNA. This CDR3 comprises 16 residues. Germline V CDR1 and CDR2: MNHEY, SVGAGI. The CDR3 sequence is CASRRGQGAPAYGYTF.

The V and J genes are TRBV5-1 and TRBJ2-3. Germline CDR1 SGHRS, CDR2 YFSETQ. This CDR3 contains 15 residues. The CDR3 region is CASSFYTNPTDTQYF.

The rearrangement uses TRBV2 and TRBJ2-5; lacking DNA, the TRBD1 call made by TCRdb goes unchecked. Germline V CDR1 and CDR2: SNHLY, FYNNEI. The CDR3 loop spans 13 amino acids. This CDR3 reads CAGGRGVQETQYF.

This chain links TRBV9 with TRBJ1-5. Germline CDR1 and CDR2: SGDLS and YYNGEE. This CDR3 contains 15 residues. The CDR3 is CASSVATGESQPQHF.

The V call is TRBV4-1, the J call TRBJ2-7; the D call of TRBD1 rests on TCRdb alone, since no DNA is present to check it. There are 15 residues in the CDR3. The germline V gene encodes CDR1 MGHRA and CDR2 YSYEKL. The CDR3 loop is CASSRPGQGAYEQYF.

The gene calls are TRBV18 and TRBJ1-1. Germline V CDR1 and CDR2: KGHSH, LQKENI. This CDR3 region has 15 residues. The CDR3 spells CASSPPRTTNTEAFF.

This chain joins TRBV7-8 and TRBJ2-7; TCRdb's D gene call, TRBD1, goes unchecked for lack of DNA. CDR3 size: 17 residues. The V gene's germline CDR1 is SGHVS and CDR2 FQNEAQ. The CDR3 sequence is CASSLGIDRGIYYEQYF.

The chain recombines TRBV11-2 with TRBJ1-1. Germline loops: CDR1 SGHAT, CDR2 FQNNGV. The CDR3 has 16 residues. CDR3 region: CASSPRMGWGGTEAFF.

This sequence joins TRBV9 and TRBJ1-2; there is no DNA to check the TCRdb D call of TRBD1. CDR3 length: 14 residues. CDR1 SGDLS and CDR2 YYNGEE come from the germline V gene. The CDR3 loop reads CASSVAAQGSGYTF.

The V and J genes are TRBV10-3 and TRBJ1-6; TCRdb's D call, TRBD1, is unchecked because there is no DNA. The CDR3 extends over 16 amino acids. In germline, CDR1 is ENHRY, CDR2 SYGVKD. The CDR3 region is CAISESGAGSNSPLHF.

The chain couples TRBV7-9 to TRBJ2-1; TCRdb indicates TRBD1, and absent DNA this call remains unverified. In germline, CDR1 is SEHNR, CDR2 FQNEAQ (reference sequence). This CDR3 spans 14 amino acids. The CDR3 loop is CASVGTSSYNEQFF.

CDR3 residues: CASSLEIQGRGYGYTF. V gene TRBV4-1 combines with J gene TRBJ1-2; TCRdb's D gene call, TRBD1, goes unchecked for lack of DNA. There are 16 residues in the CDR3. CDR1 and CDR2 (germline): MGHRA, YSYEKL.

V usage is TRBV14 and J usage is TRBJ2-5; TCRdb returns TRBD1, unconfirmable since there is no DNA. The germline gives CDR1 SGHDN, CDR2 FVKESK. The CDR3 covers 14 residues. CDR3 protein: CASSQRGFGETQYF.

This chain uses TRBV15 with TRBJ2-1. Germline CDR1 LNHNV, CDR2 YYDKDF (reference sequence). The CDR3 is 12 amino acids. CDR3 residues: CATSRSEGQQFF.

This CDR3 is CASSPGGGANQPQHF. The rearrangement joins TRBV7-3 to TRBJ1-5; TCRdb picks TRBD1, but there is no DNA to check that call. This CDR3 is built from 15 residues. Germline V gives CDR1 SGHTA, CDR2 FQGTGA.

The chain joins TRBV7-2 to TRBJ2-1; TCRdb selects TRBD2, and the lack of DNA leaves this call unchecked. Germline loops: CDR1 SGHTA, CDR2 FQGNSA. The CDR3 totals 16 residues. This CDR3 reads CASSLMGLLGYNEQFF.

This rearrangement joins TRBV13 to TRBJ2-7; the D gene TCRdb calls, TRBD2, cannot be checked with no DNA. In germline, CDR1 is PRHDT, CDR2 FYEKMQ (reference sequence). The CDR3 extends over 17 amino acids. CDR3 protein: CASSSRLAGAGSYEQYF. The entire variable domain, with the rest obtained from reference TRBV13 and TRBJ2-7, is as follows: AAGVIQSPRHLIKEKRETATLKCYPIPRHDTVYWYQQGPGQDPQFLISFYEKMQSDKGSIPDRFSAQQFSDYHSELNMSSLELGDSALYFCASSSRLAGAGSYEQYFGPGTRLTVT.

The rearrangement uses TRBV25-1 and TRBJ2-2; TCRdb outputs TRBD2, but without DNA this stays unchecked. Per germline, CDR1 MGHDK and CDR2 SYGVNS. The CDR3 has 14 residues. CDR3 residues: CASSDQRGAGELFF.

V usage is TRBV5-4 and J usage is TRBJ2-7; TCRdb proposes TRBD1, but this gene call is untestable without DNA. CDR1 is SGHNT, CDR2 YYREEE, per germline (reference sequence). This CDR3 has 14 amino acids. The CDR3 spells CASQIAGGSYEQYF. The full variable domain, in which reference TRBV5-4 and TRBJ2-7 provide the parts outside the CDR3, is ETGVTQSPTHLIKTRGQQVTLRCSSQSGHNTVSWYQQALGQGPQFIFQYYREEENGRGNFPPRFSGLQFPNYSSELNVNALELDDSALYLCASQIAGGSYEQYFGPGTRLTVT.